What follows describes a single TCR beta chain. Its antigen has not been determined. Base quality data are lacking; no much larger clone is found one base away. The data were obtained in a study of Ad26.COV2.S vaccination and SARS-CoV-2 variants (dated by TCRdb to 2020 to 2023). For context, the study as a whole: Vaccine-arm donors were drawn from COV1001, a multicentre, randomized, double-blind, placebo-controlled phase I-IIa trial of Ad26.COV2.S in healthy adults. Ad26.COV2.S was given intramuscularly at 5x10^10 or 1x10^11 viral particles, as a single shot or as two shots 56 days apart. The specificity and breadth of SARS-CoV-2-reactive T cell receptors after Ad26.COV2.S vaccination were assessed by TCRbeta repertoire sequencing. The TCR-sequenced set comprised around 30 samples: roughly 19 Ad26.COV2.S vaccine recipients, 5 placebo recipients and 8 SARS-CoV-2 convalescent individuals. Participants in the trial were split at random into five groups of five each, receiving low-dose or high-dose Ad26.COV2.S once or twice, or else placebo on both occasions. Investigators remained blinded to trial group allocation during experiments and outcome assessment. Summary of the overall study and its limitations: Compared with placebo recipients, Ad26.COV2.S recipients showed higher spike-specific TCR breadth (P = 0.0014). The study was not powered to compare responses between vaccine doses or regimens. According to the authors, total T cell responses may have been underestimated by the TCR breadth and depth analyses. Comparable non-spike TCR breadth was observed between vaccine and placebo recipients, consistent with only spike being contained in the vaccine. Substantial breadth of spike-specific CD8+ and CD4+ T cell responses was reported after vaccination.

Spanning cysteine to phenylalanine, the CDR3 consists of 16 amino acids. Just CDR3 DNA is preserved here, 48 bases in frame from base 1. V lost 4 bases and J lost 4 bases; the stretch between them is 19 bases long. CDR1 and CDR2 are drawn from the germline V gene: SGHDN, FVKESK. The immunoSEQ Assay was the method used to sequence TCRbeta CDR3 regions. After extraction, genomic DNA underwent amplification by bias-controlled multiplex PCR, followed by high-throughput sequencing. The authors' analysis ran thus. To quantify the absolute abundance of every unique TCRbeta CDR3 region, sequences were collapsed and filtered. T cell fraction was estimated by normalizing TCRbeta template counts to usable DNA, with usable DNA measured through amplification of reference genes found in all nucleated cells. Repertoire TCRs were annotated as SARS-CoV-2-specific when V gene, CDR3 amino acid sequence and J gene were exactly matched to a known reactive TCR set. The reference SARS-CoV-2 TCR set was obtained from MIRA and was filtered for enrichment in COVID-19-positive ImmuneCODE repertoires, whereby public or cross-reactive TCRs were removed. Using the MIRA antigens, annotated TCRs were further analysed by specific ORF or by position within an ORF. Breadth was defined as annotated unique rearrangements over total unique productive rearrangements; depth was the summed frequency of those rearrangements. TCR breadth was compared between groups using two-sided Wilcoxon rank-sum tests. This immuneACCESS table, as held by TCRdb, lists in-frame sequences with V and J called but not all clones. Of the missing ones, under half trace to an unresolved V gene in checked studies; the others have no known cause. The V and J calls and the clone size are those of that table, but D and trimming were determined from the DNA. The sample profile shows 240,000 or so clones; roughly 90% of them were found once. The leading ten clones occupy around 10% of the sample.

The sample's treatment or condition label, decoded: about 20 received Ad26.COV2.S at low or high dose, single or two shots; 5 received placebo; per-sample allocation not given. For vaccine and placebo recipients, the sequenced repertoires came from samples collected on day 63 after the first injection. Between 29 July and 7 August 2020, Cohort 1b enrolled approximately 26 adults aged 18-55 years at one site in Boston, USA. Ad26.COV2.S was a replication-incompetent adenovirus type 26 vector expressing a prefusion-stabilized SARS-CoV-2 spike protein from the original Wuhan strain. This receptor was obtained from a person between 18 and 65 years old who received the Ad26.COV2.S COVID-19 vaccine or a placebo. The sequencing used peripheral blood, collected in a trial of Ad26.COV2.S vaccine versus placebo. The rearrangement combines TRBV14 with TRBJ2-5; TRBD2 is a weak D gene call, 6 bases matching. The DNA sequence reads TGTGCCAGCAGCCGCCCGGGAGTTTGGTATAGAGAGACCCAGTACTTC. It translates to CASSRPGVWYRETQYF.